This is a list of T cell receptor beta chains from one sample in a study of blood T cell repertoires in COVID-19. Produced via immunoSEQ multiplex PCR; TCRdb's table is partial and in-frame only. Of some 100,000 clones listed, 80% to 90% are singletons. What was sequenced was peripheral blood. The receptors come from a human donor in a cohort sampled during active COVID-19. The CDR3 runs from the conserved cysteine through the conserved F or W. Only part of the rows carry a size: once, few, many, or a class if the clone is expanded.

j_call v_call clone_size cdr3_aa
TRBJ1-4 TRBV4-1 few CASSQVGGQKKLFF
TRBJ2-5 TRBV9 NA CASSGNTQETQYF
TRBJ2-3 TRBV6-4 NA CASSGTSGSSDTQYF
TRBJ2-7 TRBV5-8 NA CASSRTGSGDEQYF
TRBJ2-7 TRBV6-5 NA CASSYSFRAGGEQYF
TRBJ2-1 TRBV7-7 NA CASSLGPGLALLKNEQFF
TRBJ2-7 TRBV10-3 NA CAISESGRGSYEQYF
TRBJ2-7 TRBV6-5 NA CASTLGTSGVYEQYF
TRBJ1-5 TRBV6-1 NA CASSEAGGREPQHF
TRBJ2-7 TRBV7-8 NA CASSSPPDRGYEQYF
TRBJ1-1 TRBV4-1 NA CASRQTRLGQVNTEAFF
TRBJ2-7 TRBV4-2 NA CASSQVEMNRASGEQYF
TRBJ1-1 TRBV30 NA CAWNPPDRASEAFF
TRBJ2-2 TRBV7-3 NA CASSFRSNTGELFF
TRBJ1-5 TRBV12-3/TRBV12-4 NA CASSFGENQPQHF
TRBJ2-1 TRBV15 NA CATSNFGRSSYNEQFF
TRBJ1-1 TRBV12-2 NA CASRSGSEGRNMNTEAFF
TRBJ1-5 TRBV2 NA CASSRTGNQPQHF
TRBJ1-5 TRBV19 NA CASSISLSDRGQPQHF
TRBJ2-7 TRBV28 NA CASSLSRQGRDEQYF
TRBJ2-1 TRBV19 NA CASSIAAGRAAGEQFF
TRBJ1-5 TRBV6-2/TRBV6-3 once CASSTLGGGQPQHF
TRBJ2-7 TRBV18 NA CASSPDSYEQYF
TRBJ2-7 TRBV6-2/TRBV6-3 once CASSYLRYSYEQYF
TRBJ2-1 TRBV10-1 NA CASPSRLAGGSYNEQFF
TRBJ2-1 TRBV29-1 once CSVVTGVDEQFF
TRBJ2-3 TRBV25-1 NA CASSPEIPDTQYF
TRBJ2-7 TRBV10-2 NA CASSARQGTGEQYF
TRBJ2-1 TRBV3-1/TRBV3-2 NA CASSQETRTGSGEQFF
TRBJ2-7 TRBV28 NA CASSLGRWGPDLSSYEQYF
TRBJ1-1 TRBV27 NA CASSPTGLREAFF
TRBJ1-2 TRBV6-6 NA CASSYNADLSYGYTF
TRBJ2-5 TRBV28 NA CASSRGGGPKETQYF
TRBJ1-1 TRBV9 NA CASSVGNRGTTEAFF
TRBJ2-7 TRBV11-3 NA CASSPRQGVDEQYF